The clone carrying this TCR beta chain was detected many times. Its antigen is undetermined. These data are taken from a study of CD8 T cells in ankylosing spondylitis. General study findings and limits: Clones that were linked to disease were CD8+ and were relatively rare in peripheral blood. What seemed typical of ankylosing spondylitis blood was a TCR beta motif built from roughly eight highly homologous variants. Reactive arthritis synovial fluid and blood were previously reported to contain some motif variants.

This CDR3 is 14 amino acids long. Per germline, CDR1 SGHKS and CDR2 YYEKEE (reference sequence). J gave up 3 bases and V 0 bases, and 1 base lay outside the gene matches. TCRdb re-called the 5' RACE reads with MiXCR, one entry per CDR3 protein. The sample holds 150,000 to 200,000 distinct CDR3 sequences, under 14% seen once. This TCR was sampled from a male donor with ankylosing spondylitis or in good health (not recorded which). The chain links TRBV5-5 to TRBJ2-3, with 7 bases fitting TRBD1. Material for sequencing was blood, either unsorted or a sorted T cell fraction (not recorded which). The CDR3: CASSLEGATDTQYF. CDR3 bases: TGTGCCAGCAGCTTGGAGGGGGCGACAGATACGCAGTATTTT.